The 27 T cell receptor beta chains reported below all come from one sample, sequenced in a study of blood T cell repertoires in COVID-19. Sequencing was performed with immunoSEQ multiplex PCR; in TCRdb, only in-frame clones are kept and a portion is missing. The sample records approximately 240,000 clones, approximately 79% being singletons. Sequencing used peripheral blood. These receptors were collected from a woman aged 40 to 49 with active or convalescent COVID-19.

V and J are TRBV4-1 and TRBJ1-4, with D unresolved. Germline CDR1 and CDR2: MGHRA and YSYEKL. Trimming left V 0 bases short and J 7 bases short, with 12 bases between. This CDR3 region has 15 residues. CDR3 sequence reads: CASSQEGQRGEKLFF. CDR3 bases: TGCGCCAGCAGCCAAGAGGGTCAAAGAGGTGAAAAACTGTTTTTT.

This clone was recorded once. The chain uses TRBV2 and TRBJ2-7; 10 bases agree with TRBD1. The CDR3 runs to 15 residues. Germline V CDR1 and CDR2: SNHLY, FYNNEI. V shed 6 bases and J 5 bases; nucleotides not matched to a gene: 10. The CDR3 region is CASRDRDRGWDEQYV. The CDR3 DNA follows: TGTGCCAGCAGAGACCGGGACAGGGGTTGGGACGAGCAGTACGTC.

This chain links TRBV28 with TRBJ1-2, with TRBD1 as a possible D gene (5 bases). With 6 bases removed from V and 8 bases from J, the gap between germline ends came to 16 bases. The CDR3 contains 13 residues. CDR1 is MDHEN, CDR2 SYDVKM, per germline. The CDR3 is CASRPGGLFGYTF. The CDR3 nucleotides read TGTGCCAGCAGGCCGGGGGGATTGTTCGGCTACACCTTC.

Here the CDR3 reads CASSQQVALGGYTF. CDR3 sequence (DNA): TGTGCCAGCAGCCAGCAGGTGGCCTTAGGAGGCTACACCTTC. The rearrangement links TRBV14 to TRBJ1-2; D is ambiguous. CDR3 length: 14 amino acids. With 3 bases removed from V and 8 bases from J, the gap between germline ends came to 16 bases. The germline V gene has CDR1 SGHDN and CDR2 FVKESK. Based on the CDR3 plus reference TRBV14 and TRBJ1-2, the full variable domain is EAGVTQFPSHSVIEKGQTVTLRCDPISGHDNLYWYRRVMGKEIKFLLHFVKESKQDESGMPNNRFLAERTGGTYSTLKVQPAELEDSGVYFCASSQQVALGGYTFGSGTRLTVV.

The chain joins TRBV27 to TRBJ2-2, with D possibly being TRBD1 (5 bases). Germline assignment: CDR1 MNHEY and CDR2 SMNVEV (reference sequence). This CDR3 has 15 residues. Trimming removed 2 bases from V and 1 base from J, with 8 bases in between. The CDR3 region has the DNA TGTGCCAGCAGTTTACAGGGCCTGAACACCGGGGAGCTGTTTTTT. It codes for CASSLQGLNTGELFF.

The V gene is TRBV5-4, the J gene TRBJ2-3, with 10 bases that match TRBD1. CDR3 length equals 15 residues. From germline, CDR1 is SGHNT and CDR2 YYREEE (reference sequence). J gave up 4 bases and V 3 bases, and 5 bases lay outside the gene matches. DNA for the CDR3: TGTGCCAGCAGCTCGACCGGGACAGGGGCAGATACGCAGTATTTT. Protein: CASSSTGTGADTQYF. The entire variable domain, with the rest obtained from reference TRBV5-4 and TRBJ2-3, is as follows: ETGVTQSPTHLIKTRGQQVTLRCSSQSGHNTVSWYQQALGQGPQFIFQYYREEENGRGNFPPRFSGLQFPNYSSELNVNALELDDSALYLCASSSTGTGADTQYFGPGTRLTVL.

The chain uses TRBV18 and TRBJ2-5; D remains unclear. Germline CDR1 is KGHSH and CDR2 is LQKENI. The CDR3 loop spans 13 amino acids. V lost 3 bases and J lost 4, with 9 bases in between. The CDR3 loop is CASSPAGLETQYF. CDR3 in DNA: TGTGCCAGCTCACCCGCAGGATTAGAGACCCAGTACTTC.

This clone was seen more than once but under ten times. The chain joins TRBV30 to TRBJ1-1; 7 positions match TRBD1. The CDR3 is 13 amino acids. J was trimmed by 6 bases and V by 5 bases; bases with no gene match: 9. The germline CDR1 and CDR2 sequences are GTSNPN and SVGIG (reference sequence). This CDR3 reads CAWFRGERPEAFF. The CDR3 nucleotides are TGTGCCTGGTTCAGGGGGGAGAGACCTGAAGCTTTCTTT.

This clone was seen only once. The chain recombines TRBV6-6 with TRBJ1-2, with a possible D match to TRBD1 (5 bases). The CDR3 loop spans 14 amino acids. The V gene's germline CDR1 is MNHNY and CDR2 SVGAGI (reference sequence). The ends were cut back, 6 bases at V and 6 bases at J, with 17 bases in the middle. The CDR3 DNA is TGTGCCAGCAGCGCGGTGGAAGGGGTAGATGGCTACACCTTC. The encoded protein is CASSAVEGVDGYTF.

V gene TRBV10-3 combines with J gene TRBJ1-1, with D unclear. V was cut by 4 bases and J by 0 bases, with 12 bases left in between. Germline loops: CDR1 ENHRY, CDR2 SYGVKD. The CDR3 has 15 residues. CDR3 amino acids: CAISGNPTVNTEAFF. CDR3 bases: TGTGCCATCAGTGGAAACCCAACAGTGAACACTGAAGCTTTCTTT.

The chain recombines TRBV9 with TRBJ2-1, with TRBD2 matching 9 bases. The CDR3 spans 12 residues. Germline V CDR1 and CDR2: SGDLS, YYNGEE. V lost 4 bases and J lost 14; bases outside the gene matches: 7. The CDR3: CASSKRGGAEFF. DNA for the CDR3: TGTGCCAGCAGCAAGCGCGGGGGGGCCGAGTTCTTC.

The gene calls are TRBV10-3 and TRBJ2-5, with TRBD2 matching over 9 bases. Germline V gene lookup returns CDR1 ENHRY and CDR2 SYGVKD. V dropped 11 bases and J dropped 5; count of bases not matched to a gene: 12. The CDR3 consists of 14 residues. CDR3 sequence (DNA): TGTGCCGCGGCCCCGGGACTAGCAACGGAGACCCAGTACTTC. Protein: CAAAPGLATETQYF.

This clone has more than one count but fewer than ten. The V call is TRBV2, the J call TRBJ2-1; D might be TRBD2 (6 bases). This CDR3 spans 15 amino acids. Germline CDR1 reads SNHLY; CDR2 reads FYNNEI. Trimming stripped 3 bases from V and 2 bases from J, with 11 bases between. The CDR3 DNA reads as TGTGCCAGCAGTGACATTAGCGGACCCTACAATGAGCAGTTCTTC. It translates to CASSDISGPYNEQFF.

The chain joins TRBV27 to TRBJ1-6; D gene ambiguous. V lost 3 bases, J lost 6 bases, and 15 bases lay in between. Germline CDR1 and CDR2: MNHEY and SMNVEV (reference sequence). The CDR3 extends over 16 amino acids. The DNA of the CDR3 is TGTGCCAGCAGTTTGGGGTCAATCGGGGTTAATTCACCCCTCCACTTT. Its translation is CASSLGSIGVNSPLHF.

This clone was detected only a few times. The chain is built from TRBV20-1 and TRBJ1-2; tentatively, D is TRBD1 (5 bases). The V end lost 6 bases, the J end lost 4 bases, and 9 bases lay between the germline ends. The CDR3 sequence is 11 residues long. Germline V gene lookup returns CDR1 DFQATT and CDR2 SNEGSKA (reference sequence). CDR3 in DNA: TGCAGTGCGAGGAGGGGCTATGGCTACACCTTC. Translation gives CSARRGYGYTF.

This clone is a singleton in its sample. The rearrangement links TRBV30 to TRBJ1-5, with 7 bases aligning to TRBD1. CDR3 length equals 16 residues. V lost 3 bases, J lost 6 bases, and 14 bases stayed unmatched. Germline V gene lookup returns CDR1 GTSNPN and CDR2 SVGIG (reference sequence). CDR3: CAWSPTGQGVGQPQHF. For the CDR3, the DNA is TGTGCCTGGAGCCCTACGGGGCAGGGGGTGGGTCAGCCCCAGCATTTT.

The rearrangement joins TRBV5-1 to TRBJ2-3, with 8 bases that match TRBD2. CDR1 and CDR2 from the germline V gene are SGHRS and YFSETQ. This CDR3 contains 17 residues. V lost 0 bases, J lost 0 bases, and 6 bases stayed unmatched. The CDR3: CASSLAFSGTSTDTQYF. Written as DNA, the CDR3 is TGCGCCAGCAGCTTGGCCTTTAGCGGGACTAGCACAGATACGCAGTATTTT. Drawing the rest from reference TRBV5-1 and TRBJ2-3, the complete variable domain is KAGVTQTPRYLIKTRGQQVTLSCSPISGHRSVSWYQQTPGQGLQFLFEYFSETQRNKGNFPGRFSGRQFSNSRSEMNVSTLELGDSALYLCASSLAFSGTSTDTQYFGPGTRLTVL.

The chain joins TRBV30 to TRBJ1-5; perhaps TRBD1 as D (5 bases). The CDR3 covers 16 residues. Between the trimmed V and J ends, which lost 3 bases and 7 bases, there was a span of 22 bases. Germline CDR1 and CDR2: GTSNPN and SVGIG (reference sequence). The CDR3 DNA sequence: TGTGCCTGGAGCCCCAGGGCAGGCTATGCGGGGCAGCCCCAGCATTTT. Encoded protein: CAWSPRAGYAGQPQHF.

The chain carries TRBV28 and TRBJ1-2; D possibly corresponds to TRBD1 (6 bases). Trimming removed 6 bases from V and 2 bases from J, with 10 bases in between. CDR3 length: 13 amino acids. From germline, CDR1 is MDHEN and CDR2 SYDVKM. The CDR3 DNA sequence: TGTGCCAGCAGGGAGGGGGGGAACTATGGCTACACCTTC. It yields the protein CASREGGNYGYTF.

The DNA for the CDR3 is TGTGCCAGCCTACAGGGGCTCATGAACACTGAAGCTTTCTTT. Protein sequence: CASLQGLMNTEAFF. The chain employs TRBV28 and TRBJ1-1, with 7 nucleotides matching TRBD1. Looked up from germline, CDR1 is MDHEN and CDR2 is SYDVKM. This CDR3 region has 14 residues. Losses at the gene ends were 8 bases for V and 0 bases for J; bases not matched to a gene: 6.

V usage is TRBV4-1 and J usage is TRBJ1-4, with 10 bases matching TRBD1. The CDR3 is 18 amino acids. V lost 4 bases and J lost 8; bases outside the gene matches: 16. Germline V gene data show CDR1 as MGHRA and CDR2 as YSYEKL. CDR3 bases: TGCGCCAGCAGCCCCACGGCGGGACAGGGGAGTTTTCGGGAAAAACTGTTTTTT. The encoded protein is CASSPTAGQGSFREKLFF.

The CDR3 loop reads CASTSWGQGYSPLHF. In DNA form, the CDR3 reads TGTGCCAGCACCTCCTGGGGACAGGGGTATTCACCCCTCCACTTT. The J gene is TRBJ1-6, the V gene TRBV6-4; 10 bases are a match to TRBD1. V was clipped by 7 bases and J by 8 bases; unmatched bases: 8. This CDR3 spans 15 amino acids. Looked up from germline, CDR1 is MRHNA and CDR2 is SNTAGT.

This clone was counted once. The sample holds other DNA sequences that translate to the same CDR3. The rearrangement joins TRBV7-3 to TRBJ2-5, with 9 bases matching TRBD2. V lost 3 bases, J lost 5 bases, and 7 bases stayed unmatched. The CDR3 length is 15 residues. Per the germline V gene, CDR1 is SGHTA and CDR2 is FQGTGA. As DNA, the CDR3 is TGTGCCAGCAGCTTGACCGGGACTAGCAAGGAGACCCAGTACTTC. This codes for CASSLTGTSKETQYF.

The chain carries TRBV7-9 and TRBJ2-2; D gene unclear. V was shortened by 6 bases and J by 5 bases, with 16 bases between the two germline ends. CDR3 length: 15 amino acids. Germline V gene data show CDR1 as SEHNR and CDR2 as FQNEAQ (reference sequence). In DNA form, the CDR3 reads TGTGCCAGCAGAGATTCAGGTTTTGGGACCGGGGAGCTGTTTTTT. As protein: CASRDSGFGTGELFF. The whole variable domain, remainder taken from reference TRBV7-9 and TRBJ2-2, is DTGVSQNPRHKITKRGQNVTFRCDPISEHNRLYWYRQTLGQGPEFLTYFQNEAQLEKSRLLSDRFSAERPKGSFSTLEIQRTEQGDSAMYLCASRDSGFGTGELFFGEGSRLTVL.

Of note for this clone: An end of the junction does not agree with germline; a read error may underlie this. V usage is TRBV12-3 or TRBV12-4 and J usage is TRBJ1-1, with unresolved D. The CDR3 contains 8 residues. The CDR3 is CASSLSVF. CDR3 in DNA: TGTGCCAGCAGCTTGAGTGTCTTT.

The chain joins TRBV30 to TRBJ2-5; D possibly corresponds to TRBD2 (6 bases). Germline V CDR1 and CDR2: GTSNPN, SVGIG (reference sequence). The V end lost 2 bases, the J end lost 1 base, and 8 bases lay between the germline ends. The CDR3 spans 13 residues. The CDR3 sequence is CAWSSGVQETQYF. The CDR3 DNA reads TGTGCCTGGAGTTCGGGGGTCCAAGAGACCCAGTACTTC. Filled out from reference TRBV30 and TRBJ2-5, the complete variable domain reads SQTIHQWPATLVQPVGSPLSLECTVEGTSNPNLYWYRQAAGRGLQLLFYSVGIGQISSEVPQNLSASRPQDRQFILSSKKLLLSDSGFYLCAWSSGVQETQYFGPGTRLLVL.

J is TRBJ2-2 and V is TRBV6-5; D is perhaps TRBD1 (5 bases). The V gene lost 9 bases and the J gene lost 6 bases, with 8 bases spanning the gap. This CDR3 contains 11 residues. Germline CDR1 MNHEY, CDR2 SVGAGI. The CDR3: CASQTAGELFF. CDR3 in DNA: TGTGCCAGTCAGACAGCCGGGGAGCTGTTTTTT.